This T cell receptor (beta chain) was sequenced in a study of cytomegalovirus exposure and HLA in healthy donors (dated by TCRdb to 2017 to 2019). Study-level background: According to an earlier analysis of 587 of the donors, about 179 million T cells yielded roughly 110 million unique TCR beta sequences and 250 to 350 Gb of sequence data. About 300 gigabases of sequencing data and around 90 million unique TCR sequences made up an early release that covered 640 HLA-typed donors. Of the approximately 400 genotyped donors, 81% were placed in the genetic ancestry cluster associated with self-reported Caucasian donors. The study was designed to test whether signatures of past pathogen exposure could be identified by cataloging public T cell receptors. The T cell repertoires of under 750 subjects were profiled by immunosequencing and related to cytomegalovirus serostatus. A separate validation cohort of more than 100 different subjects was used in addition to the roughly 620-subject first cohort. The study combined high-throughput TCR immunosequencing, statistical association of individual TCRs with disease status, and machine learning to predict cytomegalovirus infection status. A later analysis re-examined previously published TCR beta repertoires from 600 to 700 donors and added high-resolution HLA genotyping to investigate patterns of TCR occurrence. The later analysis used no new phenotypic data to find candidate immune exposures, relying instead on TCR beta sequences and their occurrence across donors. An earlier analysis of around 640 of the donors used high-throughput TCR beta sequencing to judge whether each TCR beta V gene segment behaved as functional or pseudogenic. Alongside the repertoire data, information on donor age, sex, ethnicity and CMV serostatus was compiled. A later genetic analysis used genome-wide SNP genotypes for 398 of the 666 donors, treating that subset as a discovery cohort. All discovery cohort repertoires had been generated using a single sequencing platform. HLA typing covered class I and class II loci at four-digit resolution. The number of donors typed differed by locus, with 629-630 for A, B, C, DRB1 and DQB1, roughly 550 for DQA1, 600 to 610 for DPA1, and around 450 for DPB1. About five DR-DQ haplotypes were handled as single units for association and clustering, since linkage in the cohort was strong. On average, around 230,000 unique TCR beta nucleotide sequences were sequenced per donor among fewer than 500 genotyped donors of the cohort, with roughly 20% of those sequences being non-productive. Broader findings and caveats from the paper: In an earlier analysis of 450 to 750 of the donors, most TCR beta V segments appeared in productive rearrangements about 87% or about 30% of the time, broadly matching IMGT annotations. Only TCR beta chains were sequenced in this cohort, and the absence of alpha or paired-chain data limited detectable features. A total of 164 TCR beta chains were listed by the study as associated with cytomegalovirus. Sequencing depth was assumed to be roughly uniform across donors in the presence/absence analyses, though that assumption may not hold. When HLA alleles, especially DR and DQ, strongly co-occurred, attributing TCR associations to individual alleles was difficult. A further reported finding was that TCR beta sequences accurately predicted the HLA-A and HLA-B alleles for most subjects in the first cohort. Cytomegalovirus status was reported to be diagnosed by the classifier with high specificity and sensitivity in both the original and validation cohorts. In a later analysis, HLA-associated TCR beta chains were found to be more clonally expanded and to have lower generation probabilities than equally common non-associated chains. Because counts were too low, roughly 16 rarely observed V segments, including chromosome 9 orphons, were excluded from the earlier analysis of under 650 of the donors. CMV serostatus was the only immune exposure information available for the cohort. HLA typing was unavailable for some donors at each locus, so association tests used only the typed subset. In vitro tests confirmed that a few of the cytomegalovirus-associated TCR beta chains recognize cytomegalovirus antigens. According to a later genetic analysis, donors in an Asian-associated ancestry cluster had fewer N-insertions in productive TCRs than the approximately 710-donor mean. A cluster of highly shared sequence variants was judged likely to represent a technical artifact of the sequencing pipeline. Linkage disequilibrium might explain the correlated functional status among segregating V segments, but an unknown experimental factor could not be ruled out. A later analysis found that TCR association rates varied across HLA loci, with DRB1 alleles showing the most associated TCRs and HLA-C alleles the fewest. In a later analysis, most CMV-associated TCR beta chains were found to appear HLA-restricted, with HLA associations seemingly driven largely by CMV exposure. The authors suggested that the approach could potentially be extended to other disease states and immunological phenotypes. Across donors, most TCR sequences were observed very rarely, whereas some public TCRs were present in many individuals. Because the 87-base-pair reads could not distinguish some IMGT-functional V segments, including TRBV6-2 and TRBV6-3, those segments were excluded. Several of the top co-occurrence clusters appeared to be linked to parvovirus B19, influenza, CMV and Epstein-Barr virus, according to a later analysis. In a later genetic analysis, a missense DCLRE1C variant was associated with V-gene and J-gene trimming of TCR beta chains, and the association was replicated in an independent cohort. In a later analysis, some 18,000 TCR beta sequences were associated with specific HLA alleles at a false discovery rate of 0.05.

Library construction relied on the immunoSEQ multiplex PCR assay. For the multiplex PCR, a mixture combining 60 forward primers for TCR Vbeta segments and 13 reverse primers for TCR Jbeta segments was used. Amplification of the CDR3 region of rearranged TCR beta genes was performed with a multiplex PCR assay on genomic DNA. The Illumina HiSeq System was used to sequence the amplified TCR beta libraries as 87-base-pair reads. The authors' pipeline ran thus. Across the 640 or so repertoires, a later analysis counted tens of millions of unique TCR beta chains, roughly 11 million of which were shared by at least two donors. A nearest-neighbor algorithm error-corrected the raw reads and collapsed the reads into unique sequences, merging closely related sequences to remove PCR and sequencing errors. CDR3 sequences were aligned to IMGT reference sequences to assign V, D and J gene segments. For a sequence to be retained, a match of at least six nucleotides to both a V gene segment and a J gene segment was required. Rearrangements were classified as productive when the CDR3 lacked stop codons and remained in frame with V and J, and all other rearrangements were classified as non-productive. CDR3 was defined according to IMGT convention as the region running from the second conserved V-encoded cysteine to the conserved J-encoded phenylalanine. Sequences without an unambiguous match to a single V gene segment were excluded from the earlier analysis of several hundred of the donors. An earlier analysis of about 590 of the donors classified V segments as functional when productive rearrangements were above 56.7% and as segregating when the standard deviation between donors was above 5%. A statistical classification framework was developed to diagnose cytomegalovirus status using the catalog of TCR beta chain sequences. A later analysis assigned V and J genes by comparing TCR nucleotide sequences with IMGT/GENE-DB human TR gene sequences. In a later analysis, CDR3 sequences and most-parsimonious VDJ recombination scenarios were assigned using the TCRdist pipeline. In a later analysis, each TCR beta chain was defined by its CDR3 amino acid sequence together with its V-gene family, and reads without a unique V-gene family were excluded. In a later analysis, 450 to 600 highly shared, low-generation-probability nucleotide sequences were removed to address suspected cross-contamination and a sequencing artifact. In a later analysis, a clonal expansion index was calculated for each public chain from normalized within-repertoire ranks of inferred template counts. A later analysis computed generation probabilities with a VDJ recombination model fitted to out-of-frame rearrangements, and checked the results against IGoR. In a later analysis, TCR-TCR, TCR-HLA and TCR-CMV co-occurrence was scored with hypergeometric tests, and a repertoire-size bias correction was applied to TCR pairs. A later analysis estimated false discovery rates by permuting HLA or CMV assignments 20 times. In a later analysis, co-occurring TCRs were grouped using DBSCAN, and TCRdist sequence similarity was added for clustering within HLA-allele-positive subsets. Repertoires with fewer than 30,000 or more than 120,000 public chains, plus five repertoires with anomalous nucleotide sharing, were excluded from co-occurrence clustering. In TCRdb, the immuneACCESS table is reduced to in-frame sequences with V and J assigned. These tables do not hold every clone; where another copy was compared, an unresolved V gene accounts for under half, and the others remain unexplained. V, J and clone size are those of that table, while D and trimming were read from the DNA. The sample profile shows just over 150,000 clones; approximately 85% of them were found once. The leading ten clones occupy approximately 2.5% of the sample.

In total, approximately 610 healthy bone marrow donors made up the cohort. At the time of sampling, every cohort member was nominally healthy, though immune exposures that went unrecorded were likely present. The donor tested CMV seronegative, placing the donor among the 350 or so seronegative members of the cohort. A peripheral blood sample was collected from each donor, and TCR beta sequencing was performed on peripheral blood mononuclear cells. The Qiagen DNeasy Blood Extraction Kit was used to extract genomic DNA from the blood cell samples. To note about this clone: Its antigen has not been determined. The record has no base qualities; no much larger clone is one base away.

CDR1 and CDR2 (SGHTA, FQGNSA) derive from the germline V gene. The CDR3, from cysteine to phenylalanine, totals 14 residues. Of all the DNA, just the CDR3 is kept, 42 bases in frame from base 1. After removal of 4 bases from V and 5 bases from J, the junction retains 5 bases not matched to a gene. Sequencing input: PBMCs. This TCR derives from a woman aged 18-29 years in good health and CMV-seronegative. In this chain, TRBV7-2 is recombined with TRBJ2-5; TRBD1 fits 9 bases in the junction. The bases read TGTGCCAGCAGCTCACAGGGGGCGGGGGAGACCCAGTACTTC. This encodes CASSSQGAGETQYF.